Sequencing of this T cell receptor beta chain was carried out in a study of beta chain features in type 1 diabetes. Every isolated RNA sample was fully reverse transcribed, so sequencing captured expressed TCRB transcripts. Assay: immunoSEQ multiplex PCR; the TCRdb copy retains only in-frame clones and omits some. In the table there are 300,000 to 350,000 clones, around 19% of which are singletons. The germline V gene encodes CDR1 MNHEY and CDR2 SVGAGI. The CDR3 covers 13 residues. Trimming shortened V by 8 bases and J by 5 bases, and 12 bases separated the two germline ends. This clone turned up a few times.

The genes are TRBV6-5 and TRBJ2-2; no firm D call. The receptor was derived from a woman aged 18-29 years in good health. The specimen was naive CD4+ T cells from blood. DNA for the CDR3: TGTGCCAGCCTGGGCGATGGAACCGGGGAGCTGTTTTTT. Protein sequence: CASLGDGTGELFF.